One and the same sample provided the 32 T cell receptor beta chains below, sequenced in a study of CD8+ T cells in alopecia areata. As for treatment: oral pan-JAK inhibitor, 5-10 mg twice daily. The sequencing template was cDNA reverse transcribed from extracted RNA. Measured with immunoSEQ multiplex PCR; TCRdb has only the in-frame clones, and not every one. The data show fewer than 250,000 clones, around two fifths seen once. This sample comprised CD4+ T cells sorted from blood, obtained at approximately week 36, from a patient treated with tofacitinib. These receptor sequences come from a human donor with alopecia areata.

The V and J genes are TRBV15 and TRBJ2-1; D possibly uses TRBD1 or TRBD2 (6 bases each). Germline CDR1 reads LNHNV; CDR2 reads YYDKDF (reference sequence). V lost 0 bases and J 8 bases, leaving 17 bases between the germline ends. The CDR3 loop spans 16 amino acids. CDR3 protein: CATSRDGGGRRDEQFF. DNA for the CDR3: TGTGCCACCAGCAGAGATGGGGGCGGGCGGAGGGATGAGCAGTTCTTC.

The chain carries TRBV2 and TRBJ2-1; 8 bases are shared with TRBD2. This CDR3 is 11 amino acids long. Germline V gene sequence: CDR1 SNHLY, CDR2 FYNNEI. The junction had 1 base not matched to a gene; V was cut back by 6 bases and J by 9 bases. The CDR3 loop is CASRGLGEQFF. The CDR3 DNA reads as TGTGCCAGCAGGGGACTAGGTGAGCAGTTCTTC.

J is TRBJ1-1 and V is TRBV7-8, with D possibly TRBD1 on 6 matching bases. Germline-derived CDR1 and CDR2 are SGHVS and FQNEAQ. The CDR3 loop spans 14 amino acids. The ends were cut back, 2 bases at V and 6 bases at J, with 13 bases in the middle. The CDR3 nucleotides are TGTGCCAGCAGCTTAAAGTCAGGGGTTGCTGAAGCTTTCTTT. It yields the protein CASSLKSGVAEAFF.

The chain uses TRBV9 and TRBJ2-2, with TRBD2 identical over 12 bases. CDR3 length: 16 amino acids. V shed 4 bases and J 4 bases; nucleotides not matched to a gene: 5. The germline CDR1 and CDR2 sequences are SGDLS and YYNGEE. The CDR3 region has the DNA TGTGCCAGCAGCTCCCGGACTAGCGGGGCCACCGGGGAGCTGTTTTTT. Its translation is CASSSRTSGATGELFF.

CDR3 sequence reads: CASSSPGTSTPDTQYF. For the CDR3, the DNA is TGTGCCAGCAGTTCCCCCGGGACTAGCACTCCAGATACGCAGTATTTT. V is TRBV27 and J is TRBJ2-3, with 9 bases identical to TRBD2. V shed 4 bases and J 4 bases; nucleotides not matched to a gene: 9. Germline V gives CDR1 MNHEY, CDR2 SMNVEV (reference sequence). The length of the CDR3 is 16 residues.

This sequence joins TRBV29-1 and TRBJ2-5; unclear D gene. The length of the CDR3 is 10 residues. Germline V gene data show CDR1 as SQVTM and CDR2 as ANQGSEA. The V gene lost 3 bases and the J gene lost 5 bases, with 4 bases spanning the gap. The CDR3 DNA follows: TGCAGCGTTGAGGCGGAGACCCAGTACTTC. It codes for CSVEAETQYF.

This sequence joins TRBV9 and TRBJ2-5; tentatively, D is TRBD1 (7 bases). Germline CDR1 SGDLS, CDR2 YYNGEE. V was pared by 3 bases and J by 2 bases, with 14 bases between. The CDR3 totals 15 residues. The CDR3 is CASSELGGQQETQYF. The CDR3 nucleotides read TGTGCCAGCAGCGAGCTCGGGGGACAGCAAGAGACCCAGTACTTC.

The gene calls are TRBV30 and TRBJ1-2; no definite D call. Germline CDR1 GTSNPN, CDR2 SVGIG (reference sequence). V lost 1 base and J lost 2, with 8 bases in between. This CDR3 region has 13 residues. As DNA, the CDR3 is TGTGCCTGGAGTGCACAGATGAACTATGGCTACACCTTC. It codes for CAWSAQMNYGYTF.

V gene TRBV2 combines with J gene TRBJ1-2; D not certain. The germline V and J ends were trimmed by 5 bases and 8 bases, with 15 bases remaining between them. CDR1 SNHLY and CDR2 FYNNEI come from the germline V gene. The CDR3 is 13 amino acids. The CDR3 is CASSIAPFFGYTF. The CDR3, as DNA: TGTGCCAGCAGTATAGCCCCGTTCTTCGGCTACACCTTC.

The gene calls are TRBV5-1 and TRBJ1-1; D is perhaps TRBD1 (6 bases). This CDR3 contains 15 residues. Germline V CDR1 and CDR2: SGHRS, YFSETQ. V shed 0 bases and J shed 3 bases, with 12 bases lying between them. The CDR3 DNA reads TGCGCCAGCAGCTTGGGTCGGGGGCTCGACACTGAAGCTTTCTTT. Its protein is CASSLGRGLDTEAFF.

The gene calls are TRBV6-5 and TRBJ1-1; TRBD1 matches 8 bases. This CDR3 comprises 13 residues. With V trimmed by 5 bases and J by 8 bases, 7 bases remained unmatched. Germline lookup yields CDR1 MNHEY and CDR2 SVGAGI. The CDR3 loop is CASSQTRDREAFF. The CDR3 region has the DNA TGTGCCAGCAGTCAAACCCGGGACAGGGAAGCTTTCTTT.

V is TRBV7-2 and J is TRBJ1-2; the D gene is possibly TRBD1 (5 bases). This CDR3 has 12 residues. Trimming cost V 5 bases and J 2 bases, with 6 bases left between them. CDR1 is SGHTA and CDR2 is FQGNSA in the germline V gene. CDR3 bases: TGTGCCAGCAGCGGGGACAACTATGGCTACACCTTC. It translates to CASSGDNYGYTF.

V is TRBV5-1 and J is TRBJ2-1; D is unclear. The CDR3 totals 12 residues. V was clipped by 4 bases and J by 3 bases, with 5 bases between them. Germline loops: CDR1 SGHRS, CDR2 YFSETQ. This CDR3 is CASSVDYNEQFF. DNA for the CDR3: TGCGCCAGCAGCGTGGACTACAATGAGCAGTTCTTC.

The chain links TRBV6-1 to TRBJ2-7; 7 nucleotides align to TRBD2. Germline CDR1 reads MNHNS; CDR2 reads SASEGT. The CDR3 is 15 residues long. Trimming took 4 bases from V and 5 from J; bases not matched to a gene: 11. CDR3: CASSVLRVGGNEQYF. Here the CDR3 DNA reads TGTGCCAGCAGTGTGTTGAGGGTGGGAGGGAACGAGCAGTACTTC.

The V and J genes are TRBV6-6 and TRBJ2-3, with TRBD2 matching over 13 bases. Trimming cost V 8 bases and J 4 bases; bases outside gene matches: 3. CDR3 length equals 14 residues. In germline, CDR1 is MNHNY, CDR2 SVGAGI (reference sequence). This CDR3 reads CASETSGRSDTQYF. Here the CDR3 DNA reads TGTGCCAGCGAGACTAGCGGGAGGTCAGATACGCAGTATTTT.

The chain is built from TRBV6-6 and TRBJ2-1; D gene uncertain. The germline V gene has CDR1 MNHNY and CDR2 SVGAGI (reference sequence). The CDR3 loop spans 14 amino acids. Trimming pared 0 bases from V and 6 bases from J, leaving 9 bases between. CDR3 residues: CASSYSEISNEQFF. The CDR3, as DNA: TGTGCCAGCAGTTACTCGGAGATATCCAATGAGCAGTTCTTC.

CDR3 protein: CAWASGSYEQFF. The CDR3 nucleotides read TGTGCCTGGGCTAGCGGGAGCTATGAGCAGTTCTTC. This chain uses TRBV30 with TRBJ2-1, with 10 bases aligning to TRBD2. V was pared by 5 bases and J by 8 bases, with 3 bases of the junction left unmatched. The CDR3 has 12 amino acids. In germline, CDR1 is GTSNPN, CDR2 SVGIG (reference sequence). The full variable domain, rest sourced from reference TRBV30 and TRBJ2-1, is SQTIHQWPATLVQPVGSPLSLECTVEGTSNPNLYWYRQAAGRGLQLLFYSVGIGQISSEVPQNLSASRPQDRQFILSSKKLLLSDSGFYLCAWASGSYEQFFGPGTRLTVL.

The chain recombines TRBV30 with TRBJ2-5; D possibly corresponds to TRBD1 (5 bases). The V gene lost 3 bases and the J gene lost 3 bases, with 17 bases spanning the gap. The germline V gene has CDR1 GTSNPN and CDR2 SVGIG (reference sequence). The CDR3 is 15 residues long. The CDR3: CAWRVGAGPKETQYF. The CDR3 bases are TGTGCCTGGAGGGTAGGGGCCGGACCTAAAGAGACCCAGTACTTC.

This chain joins TRBV7-2 and TRBJ2-1; possibly TRBD2 for D (5 bases). The V gene lost 8 bases and the J gene lost 9 bases, with 14 bases spanning the gap. The CDR3 extends over 12 amino acids. In germline, CDR1 is SGHTA, CDR2 FQGNSA. In DNA form, the CDR3 reads TGTGCCAGCCGCCTTATCGGAGGTGAGCAGTTCTTC. This codes for CASRLIGGEQFF.

J is TRBJ2-1 and V is TRBV2, with D possibly matching TRBD1 (6 bases). The CDR3 has 14 amino acids. Germline V gene lookup returns CDR1 SNHLY and CDR2 FYNNEI. V dropped 5 bases and J dropped 2 bases, with 10 bases sitting between them. The CDR3 region is CASSLWDTYNEQFF. Here the CDR3 DNA reads TGTGCCAGCAGTTTGTGGGACACCTACAATGAGCAGTTCTTC. The entire variable domain, with the rest obtained from reference TRBV2 and TRBJ2-1, is as follows: EPEVTQTPSHQVTQMGQEVILRCVPISNHLYFYWYRQILGQKVEFLVSFYNNEISEKSEIFDDQFSVERPDGSNFTLKIRSTKLEDSAMYFCASSLWDTYNEQFFGPGTRLTVL.

The V call is TRBV9, the J call TRBJ2-3; D possibly matches TRBD1 or TRBD2 (5 bases each). The germline CDR1 and CDR2 sequences are SGDLS and YYNGEE. There are 15 residues in the CDR3. With 4 bases removed from V and 4 bases from J, the gap between germline ends came to 16 bases. This CDR3 reads CASSPGPRSADTQYF. The CDR3 bases are TGTGCCAGCAGCCCGGGACCCAGGTCCGCAGATACGCAGTATTTT. Looking up the rest from reference TRBV9 and TRBJ2-3 gives the full variable domain: DSGVTQTPKHLITATGQRVTLRCSPRSGDLSVYWYQQSLDQGLQFLIQYYNGEERAKGNILERFSAQQFPDLHSELNLSSLELGDSALYFCASSPGPRSADTQYFGPGTRLTVL.

DNA for the CDR3: TGTGCCAGCAGTTCCCCACAGGGAGCCGGGGCCAACGTCCTGACTTTC. Its protein product is CASSSPQGAGANVLTF. The V and J genes are TRBV28 and TRBJ2-6; possibly TRBD1 for D (6 bases). Trimming took off 4 bases at V and 4 bases at J, with 14 bases between the two ends. This CDR3 spans 16 amino acids. Germline-derived CDR1 and CDR2 are MDHEN and SYDVKM.

There are a few counts of this clone. CDR3 sequence (DNA): TGCGCCAGCAGCCAAGGCGGGATCGCAGATACGCAGTATTTT. Its translation: CASSQGGIADTQYF. V usage is TRBV4-1 and J usage is TRBJ2-3; D might be TRBD2 (6 bases). This CDR3 contains 14 residues. V was pared by 1 base and J by 4 bases, with 9 bases between. CDR1 and CDR2 (germline): MGHRA, YSYEKL.

This clone was observed a few times. The gene calls are TRBV19 and TRBJ1-2; no firm D call. V lost 7 bases to trimming and J lost 5 bases, with 8 bases between them. Germline CDR1 and CDR2: LNHDA and SQIVND (reference sequence). CDR3 length: 11 amino acids. The CDR3 DNA reads TGTGCCAGTACCCTAGGGTATGGCTACACCTTC. It yields the protein CASTLGYGYTF.

This clone has only a few counts. This chain links TRBV29-1 with TRBJ1-2, with no clear D. Germline loops: CDR1 SQVTM, CDR2 ANQGSEA. Deletions cut 6 bases from V and 2 bases from J, with 13 bases between. The CDR3 runs to 13 residues. The CDR3, as DNA: TGCAGCGTGTTCCGGGCCTGGAACTATGGCTACACCTTC. Its translation: CSVFRAWNYGYTF. Drawing the rest from reference TRBV29-1 and TRBJ1-2, the complete variable domain is SAVISQKPSRDICQRGTSLTIQCQVDSQVTMMFWYRQQPGQSLTLIATANQGSEATYESGFVIDKFPISRPNLTFSTLTVSNMSPEDSSIYLCSVFRAWNYGYTFGSGTRLTVV.

This clone occurred a few times. This chain joins TRBV5-6 and TRBJ2-1; a possible D gene is TRBD1 (6 bases). In germline, CDR1 is SGHDT, CDR2 YYEEEE. The CDR3 runs to 19 residues. The V end was cut by 0 bases, the J end by 6 bases, with 25 bases between. CDR3 sequence reads: CASSLALVGTQSWGNEQFF. The CDR3 DNA follows: TGTGCCAGCAGCTTGGCCCTGGTGGGGACACAGAGCTGGGGCAATGAGCAGTTCTTC.

The table lists this clone with a few counts. The chain is built from TRBV11-1 and TRBJ2-7; 14 bases are a match to TRBD2. The CDR3 loop spans 16 amino acids. Germline V gene lookup returns CDR1 SGHAT and CDR2 FQDESV (reference sequence). The ends lost 5 bases at V and 4 bases at J; junction bases unmatched: 7. Here the CDR3 reads CASSPGLAGDFYEQYF. The CDR3 nucleotides read TGTGCCAGCAGCCCGGGACTAGCGGGAGACTTTTACGAGCAGTACTTC.

This clone was observed a handful of times. This rearrangement joins TRBV27 to TRBJ1-5; TRBD1 agrees at 7 bases. CDR1 and CDR2 (germline): MNHEY, SMNVEV (reference sequence). This CDR3 has 14 residues. V trimming: 6 bases; J trimming: 0 bases; junction bases outside the gene matches: 2. CDR3 protein: CASRGQLSNQPQHF. The DNA for the CDR3 is TGTGCCAGCAGGGGACAGCTTAGCAATCAGCCCCAGCATTTT.

This clone was found a few times. The rearrangement links TRBV7-2 to TRBJ2-2, with TRBD2 as a possible D gene (5 bases). The V and J ends lost 4 bases and 8 bases respectively, with 8 bases between them. There are 12 residues in the CDR3. Germline CDR1 is SGHTA and CDR2 is FQGNSA. CDR3 coding DNA: TGTGCCAGCAGCTCTAGCACTGGGGAGCTGTTTTTT. This gives the protein CASSSSTGELFF.

This clone was counted between two and nine times. This chain links TRBV29-1 with TRBJ2-5, with 12 bases identical to TRBD2. The germline gives CDR1 SQVTM, CDR2 ANQGSEA. Losses at the gene ends were 5 bases for V and 5 bases for J; bases not matched to a gene: 15. The CDR3 runs to 17 residues. The CDR3 region is CSVRPVTSGRRRETQYF. The CDR3 nucleotides read TGCAGCGTTCGGCCGGTGACTAGCGGGAGACGGCGGGAGACCCAGTACTTC.

This chain's CDR3 is CSVAVGDGAYGYTF. Here the CDR3 DNA reads TGCAGCGTTGCTGTCGGAGACGGAGCCTATGGCTACACCTTC. This chain links TRBV29-1 with TRBJ1-2, with D hard to call. CDR1 SQVTM and CDR2 ANQGSEA come from the germline V gene. This CDR3 has 14 amino acids. V lost 4 bases and J lost 4, with 16 bases in between.

This chain connects TRBV7-9 to TRBJ1-2; the D is unclear. Trimming removed 5 bases at V and 8 bases at J, with 12 bases between. Germline CDR1 and CDR2: SEHNR and FQNEAQ (reference sequence). This CDR3 is built from 12 residues. Here the CDR3 DNA reads TGTGCCAGCAGCCGCGACCGGGGAGGCTACACCTTC. Translating gives CASSRDRGGYTF.